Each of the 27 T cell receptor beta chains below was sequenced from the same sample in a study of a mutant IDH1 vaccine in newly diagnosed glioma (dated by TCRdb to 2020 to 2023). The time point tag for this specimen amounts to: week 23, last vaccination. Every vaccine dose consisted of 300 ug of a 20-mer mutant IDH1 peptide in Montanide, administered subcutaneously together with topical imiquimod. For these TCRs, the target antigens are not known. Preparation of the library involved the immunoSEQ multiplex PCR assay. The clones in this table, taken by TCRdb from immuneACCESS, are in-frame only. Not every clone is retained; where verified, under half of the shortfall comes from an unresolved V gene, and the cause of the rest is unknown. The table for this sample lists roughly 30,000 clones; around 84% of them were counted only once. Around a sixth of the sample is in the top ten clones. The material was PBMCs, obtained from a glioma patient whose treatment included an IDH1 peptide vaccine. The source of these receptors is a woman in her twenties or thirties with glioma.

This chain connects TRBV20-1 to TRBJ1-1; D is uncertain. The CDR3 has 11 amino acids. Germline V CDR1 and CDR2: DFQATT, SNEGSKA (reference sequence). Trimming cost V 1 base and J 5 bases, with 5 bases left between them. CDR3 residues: CSARVVTEAFF. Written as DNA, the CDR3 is TGCAGTGCTAGAGTGGTAACTGAAGCTTTCTTT.

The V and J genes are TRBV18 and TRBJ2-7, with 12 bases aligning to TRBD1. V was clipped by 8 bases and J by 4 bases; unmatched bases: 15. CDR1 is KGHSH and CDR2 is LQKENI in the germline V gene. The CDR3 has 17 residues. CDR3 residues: CASRKGDRGLGRYEQYF. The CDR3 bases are TGTGCCAGCCGCAAAGGGGACAGGGGGCTCGGACGATACGAGCAGTACTTC.

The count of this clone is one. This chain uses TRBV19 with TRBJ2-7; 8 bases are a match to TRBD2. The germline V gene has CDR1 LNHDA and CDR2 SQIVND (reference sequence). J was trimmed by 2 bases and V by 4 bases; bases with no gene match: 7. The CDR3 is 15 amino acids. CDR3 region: CASSNGLALTYEQYF. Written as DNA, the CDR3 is TGTGCCAGTAGTAACGGACTAGCCCTAACCTACGAGCAGTACTTC.

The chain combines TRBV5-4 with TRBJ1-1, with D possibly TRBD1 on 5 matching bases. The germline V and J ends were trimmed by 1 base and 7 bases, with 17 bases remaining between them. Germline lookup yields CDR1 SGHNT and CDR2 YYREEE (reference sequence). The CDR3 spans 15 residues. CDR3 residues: CASSLPLGDYSEAFF. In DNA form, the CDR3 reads TGTGCCAGCAGCTTGCCCTTGGGGGATTATAGTGAAGCTTTCTTT.

CDR3 DNA: TGTGCCACCAGCGGGGGCCGGTGGGCCGCGAGTGAAAAACTGTTTTTT. It is translated as CATSGGRWAASEKLFF. The V gene is TRBV15, the J gene TRBJ1-4; perhaps TRBD1 as D (6 bases). The germline V gene encodes CDR1 LNHNV and CDR2 YYDKDF (reference sequence). Deletions cut 5 bases from V and 7 bases from J, with 20 bases between. The CDR3 consists of 16 residues.

The CDR3 sequence: CASSERDSSTGANVLTF. The CDR3 DNA follows: TGTGCCAGCAGCGAACGGGACAGCTCTACGGGGGCCAACGTCCTGACTTTC. The chain is built from TRBV7-8 and TRBJ2-6; 7 nucleotides line up with TRBD1. The V segment lost 5 bases and the J segment 4 bases; nucleotides outside the gene matches: 11. Germline lookup yields CDR1 SGHVS and CDR2 FQNEAQ. This CDR3 spans 17 amino acids.

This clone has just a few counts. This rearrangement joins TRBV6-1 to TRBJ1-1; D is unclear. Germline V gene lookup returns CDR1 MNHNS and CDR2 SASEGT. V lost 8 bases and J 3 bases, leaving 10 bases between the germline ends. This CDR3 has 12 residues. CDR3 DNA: TGTGCCAGCTCCCAGCTAGACACTGAAGCTTTCTTT. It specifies CASSQLDTEAFF.

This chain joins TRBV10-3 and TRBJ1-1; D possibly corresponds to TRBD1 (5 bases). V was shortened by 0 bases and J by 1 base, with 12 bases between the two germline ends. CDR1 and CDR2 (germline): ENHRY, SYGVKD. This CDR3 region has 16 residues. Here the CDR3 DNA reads TGTGCCATCAGTGAGTCGATGGGGGTGGGGAACACTGAAGCTTTCTTT. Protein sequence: CAISESMGVGNTEAFF.

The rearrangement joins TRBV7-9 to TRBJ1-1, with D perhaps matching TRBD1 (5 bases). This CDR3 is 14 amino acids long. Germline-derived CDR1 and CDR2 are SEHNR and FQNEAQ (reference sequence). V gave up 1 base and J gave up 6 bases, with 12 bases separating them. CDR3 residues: CASSLGAGLSEAFF. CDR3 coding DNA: TGTGCCAGCAGCTTAGGGGCAGGGCTATCTGAAGCTTTCTTT.

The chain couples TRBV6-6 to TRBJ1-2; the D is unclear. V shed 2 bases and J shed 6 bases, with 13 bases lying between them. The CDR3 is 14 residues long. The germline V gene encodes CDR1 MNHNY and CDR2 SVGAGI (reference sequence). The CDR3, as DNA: TGTGCCAGCAGTTACGAGCCGGGTGTGGATGGCTACACCTTC. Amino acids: CASSYEPGVDGYTF.

CDR3 loop: CASSLGGGNTEAFF. CDR3 DNA: TGTGCCAGCAGCTTGGGAGGGGGGAACACTGAAGCTTTCTTT. The chain combines TRBV5-4 with TRBJ1-1; TRBD1 is a possible D gene (6 bases). CDR1 and CDR2 (germline): SGHNT, YYREEE (reference sequence). This CDR3 contains 14 residues. V lost 0 bases, J lost 1 base, and 7 bases lay in between.

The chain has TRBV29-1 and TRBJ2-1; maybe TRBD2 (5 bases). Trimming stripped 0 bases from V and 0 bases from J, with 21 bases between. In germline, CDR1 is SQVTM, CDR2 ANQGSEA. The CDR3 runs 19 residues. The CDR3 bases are TGCAGCGTTGAAGATCCGAGGGTCGGGGTGGCGTCCTCCTACAATGAGCAGTTCTTC. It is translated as CSVEDPRVGVASSYNEQFF.

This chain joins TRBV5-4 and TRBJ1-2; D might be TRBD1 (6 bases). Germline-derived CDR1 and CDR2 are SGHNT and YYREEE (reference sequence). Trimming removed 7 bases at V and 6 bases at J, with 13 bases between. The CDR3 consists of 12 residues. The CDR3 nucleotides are TGTGCCAGCGGCAGGGGAGGTGATGGCTACACCTTC. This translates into CASGRGGDGYTF.

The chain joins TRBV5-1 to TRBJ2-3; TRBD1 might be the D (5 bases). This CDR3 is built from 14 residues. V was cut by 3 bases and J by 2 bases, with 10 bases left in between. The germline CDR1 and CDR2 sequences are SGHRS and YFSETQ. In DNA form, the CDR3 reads TGCGCCAGCAGCTCCGACAGTTCCACAGATACGCAGTATTTT. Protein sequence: CASSSDSSTDTQYF.

In DNA form, the CDR3 reads TGTGCCAGCAGCCAAGATATGCCCGGGCCCCAGTTCTTC. Translated: CASSQDMPGPQFF. J is TRBJ2-1 and V is TRBV14; D ambiguous. Trimming pared 0 bases from V and 13 bases from J, leaving 13 bases between. Germline V lookup: CDR1 SGHDN, CDR2 FVKESK. The CDR3 extends over 13 amino acids.

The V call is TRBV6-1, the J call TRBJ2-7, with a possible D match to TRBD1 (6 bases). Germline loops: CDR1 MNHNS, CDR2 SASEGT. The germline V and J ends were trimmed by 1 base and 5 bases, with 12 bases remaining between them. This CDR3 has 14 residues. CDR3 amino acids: CASSEVGRGHEQYF. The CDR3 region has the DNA TGTGCCAGCAGTGAAGTAGGCAGGGGACACGAGCAGTACTTC.

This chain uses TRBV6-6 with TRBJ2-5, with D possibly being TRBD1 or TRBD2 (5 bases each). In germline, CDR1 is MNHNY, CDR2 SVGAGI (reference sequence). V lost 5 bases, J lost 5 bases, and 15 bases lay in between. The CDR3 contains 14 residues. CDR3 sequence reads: CASSGGRLWETQYF. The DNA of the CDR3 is TGTGCCAGCAGTGGGGGACGGTTGTGGGAGACCCAGTACTTC.

This CDR3 is CAWTNIGVGTQYF. In DNA, the CDR3 is TGTGCCTGGACGAATATCGGGGTGGGGACCCAGTACTTC. The chain has TRBV30 and TRBJ2-5; TRBD2 might be the D (5 bases). The length of the CDR3 is 13 residues. Germline CDR1 is GTSNPN and CDR2 is SVGIG (reference sequence). Between the trimmed V and J ends, which lost 4 bases and 7 bases, there was a span of 16 bases.

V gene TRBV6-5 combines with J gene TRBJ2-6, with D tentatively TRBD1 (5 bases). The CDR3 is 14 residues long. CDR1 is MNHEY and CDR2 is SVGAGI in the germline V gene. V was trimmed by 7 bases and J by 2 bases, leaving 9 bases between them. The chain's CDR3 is CASTTGPGANVLTF. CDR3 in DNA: TGTGCCAGCACCACAGGACCTGGGGCCAACGTCCTGACTTTC.

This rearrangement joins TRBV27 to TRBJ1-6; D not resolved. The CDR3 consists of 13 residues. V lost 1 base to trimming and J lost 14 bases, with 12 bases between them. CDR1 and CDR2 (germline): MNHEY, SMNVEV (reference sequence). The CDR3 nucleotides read TGTGCCAGCAGTTTATTCTTGGGTCAATCCCTCCACTTT. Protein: CASSLFLGQSLHF.

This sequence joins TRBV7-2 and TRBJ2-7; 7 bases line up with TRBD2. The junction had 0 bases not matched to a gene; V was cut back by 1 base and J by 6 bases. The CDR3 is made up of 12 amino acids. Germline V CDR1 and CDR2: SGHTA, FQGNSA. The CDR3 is CASSLGGGEQYF. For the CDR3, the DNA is TGTGCCAGCAGCTTAGGGGGGGGCGAGCAGTACTTC.

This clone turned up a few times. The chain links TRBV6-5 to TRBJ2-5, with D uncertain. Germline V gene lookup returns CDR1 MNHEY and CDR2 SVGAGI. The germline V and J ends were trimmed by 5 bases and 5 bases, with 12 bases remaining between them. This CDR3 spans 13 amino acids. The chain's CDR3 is CASSAPTRETQYF. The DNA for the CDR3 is TGTGCCAGCAGTGCCCCCACCCGGGAGACCCAGTACTTC.

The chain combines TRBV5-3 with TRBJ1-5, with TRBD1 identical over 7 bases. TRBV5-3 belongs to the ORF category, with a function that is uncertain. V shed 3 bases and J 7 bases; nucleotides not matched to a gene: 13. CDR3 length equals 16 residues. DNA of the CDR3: TGTGCCAGAAGCTCCTATCTCCGGGACAGAGTGCAGCCCCAGCATTTT. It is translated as CARSSYLRDRVQPQHF.

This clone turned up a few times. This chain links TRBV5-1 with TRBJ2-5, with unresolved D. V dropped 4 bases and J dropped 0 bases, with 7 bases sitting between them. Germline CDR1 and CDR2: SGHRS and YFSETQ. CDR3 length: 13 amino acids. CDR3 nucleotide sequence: TGCGCCAGCAGCCCTATGTACCAAGAGACCCAGTACTTC. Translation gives CASSPMYQETQYF.

The CDR3 nucleotides are TGCGCCAGCAGGGCGGGGACAGATGAGCAGTTCTTC. It translates to CASRAGTDEQFF. J is TRBJ2-1 and V is TRBV5-1, with D tentatively TRBD1 (7 bases). This CDR3 is 12 amino acids long. V lost 5 bases and J lost 8, with 11 bases in between. Germline CDR1 SGHRS, CDR2 YFSETQ.

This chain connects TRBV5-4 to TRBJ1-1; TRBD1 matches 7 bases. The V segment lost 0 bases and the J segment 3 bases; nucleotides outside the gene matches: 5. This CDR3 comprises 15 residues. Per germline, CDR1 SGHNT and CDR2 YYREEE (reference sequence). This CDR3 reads CASSLAGGGDTEAFF. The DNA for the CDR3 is TGTGCCAGCAGCTTGGCAGGGGGTGGTGACACTGAAGCTTTCTTT.

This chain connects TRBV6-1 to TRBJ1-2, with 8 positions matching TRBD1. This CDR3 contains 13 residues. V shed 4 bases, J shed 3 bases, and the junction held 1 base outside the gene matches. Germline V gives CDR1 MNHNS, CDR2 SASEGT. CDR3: CASSGQGHYGYTF. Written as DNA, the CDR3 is TGTGCCAGCAGTGGACAGGGGCACTATGGCTACACCTTC.